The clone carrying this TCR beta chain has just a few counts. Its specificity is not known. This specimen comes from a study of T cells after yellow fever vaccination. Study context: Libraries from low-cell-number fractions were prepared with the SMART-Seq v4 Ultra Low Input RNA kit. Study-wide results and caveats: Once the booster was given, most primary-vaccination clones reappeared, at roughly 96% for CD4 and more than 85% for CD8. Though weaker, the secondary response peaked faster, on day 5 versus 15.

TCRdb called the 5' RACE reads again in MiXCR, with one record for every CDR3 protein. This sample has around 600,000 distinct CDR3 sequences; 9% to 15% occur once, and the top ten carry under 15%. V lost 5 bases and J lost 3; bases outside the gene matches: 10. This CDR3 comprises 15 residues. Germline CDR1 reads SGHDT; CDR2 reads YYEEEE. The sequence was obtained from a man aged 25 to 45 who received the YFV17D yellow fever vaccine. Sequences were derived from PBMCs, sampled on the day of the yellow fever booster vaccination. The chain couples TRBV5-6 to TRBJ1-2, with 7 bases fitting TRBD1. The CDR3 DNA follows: TGTGCCAGCAGTTATACCGGGACAGAGTACTATGGCTACACCTTC. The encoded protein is CASSYTGTEYYGYTF.